This T cell receptor beta chain was documented in a study of shared clonotypes between healthy human individuals. Points from the study as a whole: Investigators expected sequencing depth to affect clonotype sharing among donors.

Healthy adults negative for HIV, lacking recent acute infections or vaccinations, served as donors. Of note for this clone: As yet, its antigen is unknown.

Samples underwent the assay at deep level. Genomic DNA belonging to each subset was distributed in equal measure over several immunoSEQ plates. The protocol was immunoSEQ multiplex PCR, while the TCRdb copy is restricted to in-frame clones and leaves out a portion. The sample has some 500,000 clones; around 80% are singletons. Sequencing was done on a sample of PBMCs. The sequence derives from a middle-aged woman in good health. Some clones in this sample may be carry-over from other donors' samples.

The CDR3 nucleotides read TGTGCCAGCGGCTCGCGTGGGGGAGGAAACACTGAAGCTTTCTTT. It specifies CASGSRGGGNTEAFF. V is TRBV2 and J is TRBJ1-1; D is perhaps TRBD1 (5 bases). This CDR3 has 15 amino acids. V was pared by 8 bases and J by 2 bases, with 18 bases between. Germline V gives CDR1 SNHLY, CDR2 FYNNEI.